This T cell receptor beta chain is drawn from a study of blood T cell repertoires in COVID-19. Looking at the study overall: COVID-19 samples collected from the United States, Italy and Spain covered acute and convalescent phases.

The CDR3 is 15 residues long. Germline V gives CDR1 SEHNR, CDR2 FQNEAQ (reference sequence). The germline V and J ends were trimmed by 2 bases and 3 bases, with 11 bases remaining between them. Using immunoSEQ multiplex PCR, the repertoire was profiled, and TCRdb retains in-frame clones only, with some absent. The sample has 190,000 or so clones, around 90% seen once. This sequence joins TRBV7-9 and TRBJ1-3; D may be TRBD1 (6 bases). Sequencing was performed on peripheral blood. The source of this sequence is a man aged 35-49 years with acute or convalescent COVID-19. CDR3 nucleotides: TGTGCCAGCAGCTTACAGGGGACAAGTGGAAACACCATATATTTT. Translation gives CASSLQGTSGNTIYF.